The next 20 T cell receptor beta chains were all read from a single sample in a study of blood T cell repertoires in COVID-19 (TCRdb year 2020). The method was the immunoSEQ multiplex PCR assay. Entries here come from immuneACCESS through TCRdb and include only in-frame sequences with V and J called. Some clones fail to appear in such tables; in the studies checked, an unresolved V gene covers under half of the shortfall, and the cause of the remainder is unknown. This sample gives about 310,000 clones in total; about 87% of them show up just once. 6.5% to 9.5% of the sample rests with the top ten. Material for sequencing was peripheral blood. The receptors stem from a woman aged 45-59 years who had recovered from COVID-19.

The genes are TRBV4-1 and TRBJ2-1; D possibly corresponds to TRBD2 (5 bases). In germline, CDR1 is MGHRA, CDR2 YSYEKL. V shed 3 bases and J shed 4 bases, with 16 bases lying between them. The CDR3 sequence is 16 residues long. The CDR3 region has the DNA TGCGCCAGCAGCCAGCAAGTGGCGGGCTTTTACAATGAGCAGTTCTTC. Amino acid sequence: CASSQQVAGFYNEQFF.

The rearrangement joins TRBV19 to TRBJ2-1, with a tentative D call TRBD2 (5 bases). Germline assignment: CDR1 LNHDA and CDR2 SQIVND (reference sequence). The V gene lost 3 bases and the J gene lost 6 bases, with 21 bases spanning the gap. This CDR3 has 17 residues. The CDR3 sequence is CASSIRTWVGPVNEQFF. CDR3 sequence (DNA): TGTGCCAGTAGTATTAGGACTTGGGTCGGGCCGGTCAATGAGCAGTTCTTC.

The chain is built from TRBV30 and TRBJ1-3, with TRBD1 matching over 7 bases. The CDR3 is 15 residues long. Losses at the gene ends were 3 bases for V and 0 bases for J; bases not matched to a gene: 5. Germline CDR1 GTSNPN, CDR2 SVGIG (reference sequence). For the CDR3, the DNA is TGTGCCTGGAGCCCGGGACAGCTCTCTGGAAACACCATATATTTT. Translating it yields CAWSPGQLSGNTIYF.

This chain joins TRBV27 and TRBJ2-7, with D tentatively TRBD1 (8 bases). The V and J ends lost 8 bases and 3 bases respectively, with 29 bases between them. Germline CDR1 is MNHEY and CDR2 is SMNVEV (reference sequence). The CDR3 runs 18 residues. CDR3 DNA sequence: TGTGCCAGCGCAAGGGACAGGACTAATCGCGGGAGCCGCTACGAGCAGTACTTC. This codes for CASARDRTNRGSRYEQYF.

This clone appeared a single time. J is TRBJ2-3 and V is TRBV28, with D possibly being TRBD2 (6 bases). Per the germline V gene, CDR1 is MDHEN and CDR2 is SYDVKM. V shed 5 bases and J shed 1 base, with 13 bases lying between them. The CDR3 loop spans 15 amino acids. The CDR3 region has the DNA TGTGCCAGCAGTCCCCACCGCGGGGGCACAGATACGCAGTATTTT. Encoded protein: CASSPHRGGTDTQYF.

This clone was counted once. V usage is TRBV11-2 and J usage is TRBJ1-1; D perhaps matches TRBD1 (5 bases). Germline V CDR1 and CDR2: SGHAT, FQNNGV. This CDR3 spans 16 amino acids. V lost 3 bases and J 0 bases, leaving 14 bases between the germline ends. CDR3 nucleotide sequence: TGTGCCAGCAGCTTTTCCCCAGGGCGAGTGAACACTGAAGCTTTCTTT. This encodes CASSFSPGRVNTEAFF.

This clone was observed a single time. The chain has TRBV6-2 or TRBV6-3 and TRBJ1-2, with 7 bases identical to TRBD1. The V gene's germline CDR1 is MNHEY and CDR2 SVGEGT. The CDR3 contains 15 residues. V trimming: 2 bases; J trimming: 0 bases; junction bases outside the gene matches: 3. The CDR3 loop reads CASSYAGTANYGYTF. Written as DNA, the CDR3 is TGTGCCAGCAGTTACGCCGGGACAGCTAACTATGGCTACACCTTC.

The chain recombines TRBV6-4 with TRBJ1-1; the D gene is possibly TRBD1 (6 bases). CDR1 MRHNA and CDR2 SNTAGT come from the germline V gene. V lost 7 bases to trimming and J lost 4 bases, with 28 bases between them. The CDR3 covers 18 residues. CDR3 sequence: CASTPPGRKKGGGTEAFF. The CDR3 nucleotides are TGTGCCAGCACCCCACCCGGGAGAAAGAAAGGGGGGGGCACTGAAGCTTTCTTT.

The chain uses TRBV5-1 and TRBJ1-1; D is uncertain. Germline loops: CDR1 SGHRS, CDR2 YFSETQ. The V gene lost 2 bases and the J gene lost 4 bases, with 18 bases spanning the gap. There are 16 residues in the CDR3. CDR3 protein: CASSLGTASGSTEAFF. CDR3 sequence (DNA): TGCGCCAGCAGCTTAGGAACAGCCTCGGGGAGCACTGAAGCTTTCTTT.

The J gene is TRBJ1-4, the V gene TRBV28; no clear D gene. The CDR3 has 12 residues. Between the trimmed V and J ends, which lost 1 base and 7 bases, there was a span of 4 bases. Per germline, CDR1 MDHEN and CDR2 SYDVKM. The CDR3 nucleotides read TGTGCCAGCAGTTTATTCAGTGAAAAACTGTTTTTT. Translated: CASSLFSEKLFF.

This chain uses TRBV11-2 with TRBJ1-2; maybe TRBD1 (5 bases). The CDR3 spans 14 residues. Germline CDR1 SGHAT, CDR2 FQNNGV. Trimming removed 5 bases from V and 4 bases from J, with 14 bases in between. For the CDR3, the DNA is TGTGCCAGCAGCCCGGATCGGGGGACCTATGGCTACACCTTC. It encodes CASSPDRGTYGYTF.

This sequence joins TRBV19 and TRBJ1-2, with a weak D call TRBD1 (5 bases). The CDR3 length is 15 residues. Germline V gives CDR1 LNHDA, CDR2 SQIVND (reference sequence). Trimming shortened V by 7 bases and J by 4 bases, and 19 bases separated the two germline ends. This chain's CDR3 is CASTRYGALGYGYTF. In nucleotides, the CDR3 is TGTGCCAGTACCCGGTATGGGGCGTTGGGCTATGGCTACACCTTC.

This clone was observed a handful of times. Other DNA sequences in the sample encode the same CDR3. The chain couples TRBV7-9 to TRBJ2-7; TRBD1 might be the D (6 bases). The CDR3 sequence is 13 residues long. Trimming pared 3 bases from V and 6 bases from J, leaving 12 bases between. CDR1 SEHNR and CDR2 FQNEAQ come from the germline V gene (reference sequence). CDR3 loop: CASSFEGVGEQYF. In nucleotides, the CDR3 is TGTGCCAGCAGCTTTGAGGGGGTGGGCGAGCAGTACTTC.

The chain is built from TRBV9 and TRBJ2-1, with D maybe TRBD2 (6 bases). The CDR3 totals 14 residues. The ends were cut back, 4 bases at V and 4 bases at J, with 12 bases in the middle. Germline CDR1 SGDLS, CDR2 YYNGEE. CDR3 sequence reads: CASSPHGTYNEQFF. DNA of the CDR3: TGTGCCAGCAGCCCCCACGGGACTTACAATGAGCAGTTCTTC.

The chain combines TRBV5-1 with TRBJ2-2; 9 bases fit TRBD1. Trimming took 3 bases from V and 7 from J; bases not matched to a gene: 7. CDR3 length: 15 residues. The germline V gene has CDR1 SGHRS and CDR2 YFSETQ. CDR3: CASSWGTGSVGELFF. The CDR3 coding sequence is TGCGCCAGCAGCTGGGGGACAGGGTCGGTCGGGGAGCTGTTTTTT.

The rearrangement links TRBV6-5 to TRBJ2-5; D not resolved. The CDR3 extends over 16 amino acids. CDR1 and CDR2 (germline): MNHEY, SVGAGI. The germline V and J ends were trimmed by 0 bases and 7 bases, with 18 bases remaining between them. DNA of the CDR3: TGTGCCAGCAGTTACTCGAGTGGAGAGCCGCCGTCGACCCAGTACTTC. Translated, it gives CASSYSSGEPPSTQYF.

The CDR3 loop reads CASSGGGSVPYEQYF. CDR3 DNA sequence: TGTGCCAGCAGCGGGGGGGGTAGCGTACCCTACGAGCAGTACTTC. The V gene is TRBV7-2, the J gene TRBJ2-7; 7 nucleotides agree with TRBD2. Looked up from germline, CDR1 is SGHTA and CDR2 is FQGNSA. The CDR3 sequence is 15 residues long. V shed 5 bases, J shed 2 bases, and the junction held 9 bases outside the gene matches.

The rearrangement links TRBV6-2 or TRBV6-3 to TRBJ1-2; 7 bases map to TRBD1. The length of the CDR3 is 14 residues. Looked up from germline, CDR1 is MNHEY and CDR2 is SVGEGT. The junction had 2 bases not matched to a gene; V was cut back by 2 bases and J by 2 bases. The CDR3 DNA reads TGTGCCAGCAGTTACGCGGGACAGAACTATGGCTACACCTTC. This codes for CASSYAGQNYGYTF.

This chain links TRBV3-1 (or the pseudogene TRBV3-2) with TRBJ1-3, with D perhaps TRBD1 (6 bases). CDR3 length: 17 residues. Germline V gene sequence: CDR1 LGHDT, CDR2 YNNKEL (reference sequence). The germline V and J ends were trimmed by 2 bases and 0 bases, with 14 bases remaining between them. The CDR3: CASSQIARGHSGNTIYF. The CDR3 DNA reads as TGTGCCAGCAGCCAAATAGCCCGGGGACACTCTGGAAACACCATATATTTT.

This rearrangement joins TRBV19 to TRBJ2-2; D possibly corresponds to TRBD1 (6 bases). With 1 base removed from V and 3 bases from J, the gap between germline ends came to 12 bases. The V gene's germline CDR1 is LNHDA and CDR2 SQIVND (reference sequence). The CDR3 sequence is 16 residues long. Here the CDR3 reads CASSIGMGADTGELFF. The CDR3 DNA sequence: TGTGCCAGTAGTATAGGAATGGGGGCTGACACCGGGGAGCTGTTTTTT.